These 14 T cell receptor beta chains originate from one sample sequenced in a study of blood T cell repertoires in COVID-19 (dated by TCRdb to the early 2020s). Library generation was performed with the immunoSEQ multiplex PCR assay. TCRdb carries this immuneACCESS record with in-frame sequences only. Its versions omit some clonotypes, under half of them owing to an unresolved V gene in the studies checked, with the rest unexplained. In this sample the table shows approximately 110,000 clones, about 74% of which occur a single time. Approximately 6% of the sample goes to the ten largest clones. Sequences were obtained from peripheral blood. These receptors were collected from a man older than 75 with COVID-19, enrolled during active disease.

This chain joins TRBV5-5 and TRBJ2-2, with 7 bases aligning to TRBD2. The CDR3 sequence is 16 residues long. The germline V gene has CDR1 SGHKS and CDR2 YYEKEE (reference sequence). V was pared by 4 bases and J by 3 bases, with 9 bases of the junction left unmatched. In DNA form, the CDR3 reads TGTGCCAGCAGCCGATTGGCGGGAGTAGACACCGGGGAGCTGTTTTTT. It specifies CASSRLAGVDTGELFF.

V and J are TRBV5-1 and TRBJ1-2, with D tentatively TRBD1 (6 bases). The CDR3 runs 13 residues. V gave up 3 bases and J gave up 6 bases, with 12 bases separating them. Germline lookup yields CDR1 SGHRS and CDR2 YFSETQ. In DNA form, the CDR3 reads TGCGCCAGCAGCTCGACAGGCCCCGATGGCTACACCTTC. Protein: CASSSTGPDGYTF.

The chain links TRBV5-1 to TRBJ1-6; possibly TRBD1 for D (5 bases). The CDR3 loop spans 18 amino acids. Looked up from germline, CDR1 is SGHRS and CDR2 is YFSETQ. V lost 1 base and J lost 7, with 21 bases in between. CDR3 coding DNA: TGCGCCAGCAGCTTGATAGGTGGGAGGGGTTCAATGAATTCACCCCTCCACTTT. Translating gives CASSLIGGRGSMNSPLHF.

The CDR3 nucleotides read TGCGCCAGCAGCCTAAACCAGGGGGAAGAGACCCAGTACTTC. It specifies CASSLNQGEETQYF. This chain uses TRBV4-3 with TRBJ2-5, with 7 bases matching TRBD1. The trim removed 4 bases at V and 3 bases at J, leaving 5 bases unmatched. Germline loops: CDR1 LGHNA, CDR2 YSLEER. The CDR3 covers 14 residues.

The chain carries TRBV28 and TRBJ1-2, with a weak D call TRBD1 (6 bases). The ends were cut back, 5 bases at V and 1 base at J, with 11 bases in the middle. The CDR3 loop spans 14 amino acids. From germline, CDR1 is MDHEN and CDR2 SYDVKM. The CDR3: CASSLGQINYGYTF. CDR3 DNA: TGTGCCAGCAGTCTAGGACAGATTAACTATGGCTACACCTTC.

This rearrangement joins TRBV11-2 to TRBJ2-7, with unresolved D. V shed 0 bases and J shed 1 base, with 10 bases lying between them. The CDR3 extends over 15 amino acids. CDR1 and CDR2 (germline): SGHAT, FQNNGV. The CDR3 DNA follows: TGTGCCAGCAGCTTAGACCCGGGTCGTTCCTACGAGCAGTACTTC. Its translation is CASSLDPGRSYEQYF.

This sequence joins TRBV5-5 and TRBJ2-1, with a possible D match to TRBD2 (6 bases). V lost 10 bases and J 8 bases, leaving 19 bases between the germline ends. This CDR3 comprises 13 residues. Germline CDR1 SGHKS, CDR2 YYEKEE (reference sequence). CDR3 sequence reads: CAHSRGGGDEQFF. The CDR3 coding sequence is TGTGCCCACAGCCGGGGCGGAGGGGATGAGCAGTTCTTC.

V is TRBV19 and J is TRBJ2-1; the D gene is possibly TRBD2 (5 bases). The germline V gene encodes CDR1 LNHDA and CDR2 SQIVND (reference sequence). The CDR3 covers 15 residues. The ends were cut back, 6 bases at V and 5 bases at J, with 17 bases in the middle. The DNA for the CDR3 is TGTGCCAGTAGGCCCTTGGACGGGGTGGACAATGAGCAGTTCTTC. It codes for CASRPLDGVDNEQFF.

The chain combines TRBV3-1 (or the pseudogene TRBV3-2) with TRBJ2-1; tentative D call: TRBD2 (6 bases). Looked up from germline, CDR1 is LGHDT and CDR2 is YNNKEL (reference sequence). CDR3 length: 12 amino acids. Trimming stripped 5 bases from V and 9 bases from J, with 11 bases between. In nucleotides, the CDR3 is TGTGCCAGCAGCTCGTTGGGGGGTGAGCAGTTCTTC. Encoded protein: CASSSLGGEQFF.

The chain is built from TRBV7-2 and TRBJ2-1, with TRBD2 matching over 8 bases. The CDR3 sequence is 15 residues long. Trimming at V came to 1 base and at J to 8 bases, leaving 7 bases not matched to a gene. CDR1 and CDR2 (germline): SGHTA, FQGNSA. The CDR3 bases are TGTGCCAGCAGCTTAGGATTAGCGGGATATGATGAGCAGTTCTTC. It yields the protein CASSLGLAGYDEQFF.

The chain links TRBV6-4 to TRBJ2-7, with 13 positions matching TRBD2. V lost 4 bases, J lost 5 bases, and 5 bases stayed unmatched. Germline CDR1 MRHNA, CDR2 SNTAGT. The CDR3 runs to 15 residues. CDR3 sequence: CASSVLAGGLNEQYF. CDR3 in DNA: TGTGCCAGCAGTGTACTAGCGGGAGGGCTGAACGAGCAGTACTTC.

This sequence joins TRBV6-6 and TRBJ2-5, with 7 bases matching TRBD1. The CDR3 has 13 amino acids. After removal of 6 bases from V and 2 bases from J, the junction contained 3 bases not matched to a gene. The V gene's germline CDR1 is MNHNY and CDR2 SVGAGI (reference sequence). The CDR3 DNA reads TGTGCCAGCAGACCAGGGGGACAAGAGACCCAGTACTTC. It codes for CASRPGGQETQYF.

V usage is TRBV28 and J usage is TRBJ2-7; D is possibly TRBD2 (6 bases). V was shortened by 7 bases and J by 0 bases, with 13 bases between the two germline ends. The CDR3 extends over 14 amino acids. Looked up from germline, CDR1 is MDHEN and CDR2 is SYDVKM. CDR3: CASTPGTVSYEQYF. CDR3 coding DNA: TGTGCCAGCACCCCAGGGACTGTCTCCTACGAGCAGTACTTC.

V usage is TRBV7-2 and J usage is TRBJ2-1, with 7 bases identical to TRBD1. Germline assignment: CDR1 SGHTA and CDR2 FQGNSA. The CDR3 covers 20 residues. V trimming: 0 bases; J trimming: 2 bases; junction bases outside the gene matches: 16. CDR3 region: CASSLALDHRGRGPYNEQFF. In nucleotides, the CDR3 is TGTGCCAGCAGCTTAGCCCTGGACCACAGGGGCCGGGGACCCTACAATGAGCAGTTCTTC.